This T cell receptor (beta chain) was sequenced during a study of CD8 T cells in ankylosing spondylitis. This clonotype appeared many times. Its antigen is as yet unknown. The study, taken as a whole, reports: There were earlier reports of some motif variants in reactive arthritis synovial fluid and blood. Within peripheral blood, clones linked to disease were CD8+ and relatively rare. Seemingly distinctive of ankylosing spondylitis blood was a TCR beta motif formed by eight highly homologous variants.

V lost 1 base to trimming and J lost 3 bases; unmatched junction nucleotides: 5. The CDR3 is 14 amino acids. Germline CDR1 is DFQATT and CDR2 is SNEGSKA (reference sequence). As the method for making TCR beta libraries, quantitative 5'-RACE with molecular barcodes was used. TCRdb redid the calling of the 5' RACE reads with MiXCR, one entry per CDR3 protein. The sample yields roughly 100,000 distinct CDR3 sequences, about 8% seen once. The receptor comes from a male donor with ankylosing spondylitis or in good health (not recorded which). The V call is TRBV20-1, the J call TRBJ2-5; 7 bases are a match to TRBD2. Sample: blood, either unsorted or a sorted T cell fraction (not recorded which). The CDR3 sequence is CSARAGTTKETQYF. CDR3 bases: TGCAGTGCTAGAGCCGGGACTACCAAAGAGACCCAGTACTTC.